This is a list of T cell receptor beta chains from one sample in a study of blood T cell repertoires in COVID-19. Assay used: immunoSEQ multiplex PCR; TCRdb lists only in-frame clones, some missing. This sample has about 220,000 clones, with about nine tenths found just once. The sequencing sample was made of PBMCs or T cells enriched from blood (not recorded which). Source of these receptors: a woman in her forties with acute COVID-19. The CDR3 runs from the conserved cysteine through the conserved F or W. The D gene is left open where the match is weak. Expanded clones are given a class, and other clones once, few, many or no size at all.

J gene	V gene	D gene	clone size	CDR3 protein	CDR3 DNA
TRBJ2-2	TRBV7-2	TRBD2	NA	CASSLVSLRGANTGELFF	TGTGCCAGCAGCTTAGTCTCCTTGCGGGGGGCGAACACCGGGGAGCTGTTTTTT
TRBJ1-1	TRBV11-2	NA	once	CASSTWDIMNTEAFF	TGTGCCAGCAGCACCTGGGACATCATGAACACTGAAGCTTTCTTT
TRBJ2-7	TRBV10-3	TRBD1	NA	CAISGQGALYEQYF	TGTGCCATCAGCGGACAGGGGGCATTGTACGAGCAGTACTTC
TRBJ1-3	TRBV5-4	TRBD1	NA	CASSLEPGGLNTIYF	TGTGCCAGCAGCTTGGAGCCAGGGGGCTTAAACACCATATATTTT
TRBJ2-5	TRBV5-8	TRBD1	NA	CASSLGDRGLKETQYF	TGTGCCAGCAGCTTGGGGGACAGGGGATTGAAAGAGACCCAGTACTTC
TRBJ2-3	TRBV30	TRBD2	NA	CAWSVEGGGADTQYF	TGTGCCTGGAGTGTAGAGGGCGGGGGAGCAGATACGCAGTATTTT
TRBJ1-1	TRBV19	NA	NA	CASSIKEGYTEAFF	TGTGCCAGTAGTATAAAGGAGGGTTACACTGAAGCTTTCTTT
TRBJ2-5	TRBV27	TRBD2	NA	CASSLWDGGVQETQYF	TGTGCCAGCAGTTTATGGGACGGGGGGGTCCAAGAGACCCAGTACTTC
TRBJ2-3	TRBV7-3	TRBD2	many	CASSFDSGGADTQYF	TGTGCCAGCAGCTTCGATAGCGGGGGAGCTGATACGCAGTATTTT
TRBJ2-5	TRBV5-1	TRBD2	NA	CASSRSSGGLQETQYF	TGCGCCAGCAGCCGATCTAGCGGGGGGCTACAAGAGACCCAGTACTTC
TRBJ2-5	TRBV14	NA	NA	CASSLISGTQYF	TGTGCCAGCAGCCTCATTTCGGGGACCCAGTACTTC
TRBJ1-1	TRBV27	NA	NA	CASKTQGNTEAFF	TGTGCCAGCAAAACCCAGGGTAACACTGAAGCTTTCTTT
TRBJ1-1	TRBV29-1	NA	NA	CSVAGVRRRVAFF	TGCAGCGTTGCGGGGGTGAGACGGCGCGTGGCTTTCTTT
TRBJ1-2	TRBV4-2	TRBD1	NA	CASSQKVTGTGSGYTF	TGTGCCAGCAGCCAGAAGGTTACCGGGACAGGGAGTGGCTACACCTTC
TRBJ1-2	TRBV9	NA	once	CASSTQHEPARTNYGYTF	TGTGCCAGCAGCACCCAACACGAACCTGCTCGAACTAACTATGGCTACACCTTC
TRBJ1-4	TRBV30	TRBD1	NA	CAWRQAGTGGGKLFF	TGTGCCTGGAGACAAGCCGGGACAGGGGGCGGTAAACTGTTTTTT
TRBJ1-2	TRBV19	TRBD1	NA	CASSAGQGLFRGYTF	TGTGCCAGTAGTGCCGGACAGGGGCTATTTAGGGGCTACACCTTC
TRBJ1-5	TRBV7-8	TRBD1	NA	CASSLDRGLNQPQHF	TGTGCCAGCAGCTTAGACAGGGGGCTTAATCAGCCCCAGCATTTT
TRBJ1-2	TRBV5-4	TRBD1	NA	CASSSDRVAYGYTF	TGTGCCAGCAGCTCTGACAGGGTGGCCTATGGCTACACCTTC
TRBJ1-1	TRBV13	NA	NA	CASSLAYGGLHTEAFF	TGTGCCAGCAGCTTAGCGTATGGGGGCCTCCATACTGAAGCTTTCTTT
TRBJ2-7	TRBV6-4	NA	NA	CASDPRYDRTRLSSYEQYF	TGTGCCAGCGACCCCCGCTATGATAGGACTCGCCTCAGCTCCTACGAGCAGTACTTC
TRBJ1-1	TRBV29-1	NA	NA	CSVEAGQGMIAFF	TGCAGCGTTGAAGCAGGGCAGGGGATGATAGCTTTCTTT
TRBJ2-3	TRBV12-3/TRBV12-4	NA	NA	CASSLVDKTQYF	TGTGCCAGCAGTTTAGTGGACAAAACGCAGTATTTT
TRBJ2-3	TRBV5-1	NA	NA	CASSLAWERADTQYF	TGCGCCAGCAGCTTGGCCTGGGAGCGGGCAGATACGCAGTATTTT
TRBJ2-1	TRBV5-4	NA	NA	CASSPAKEGTVPNEQFF	TGTGCCAGCAGCCCGGCAAAGGAGGGGACAGTCCCCAATGAGCAGTTCTTC
TRBJ2-1	TRBV11-3	TRBD2	NA	CASSTTSGGYYNEQFF	TGTGCCAGCAGCACGACTAGCGGGGGATACTACAATGAGCAGTTCTTC
TRBJ1-4	TRBV7-9	TRBD1	few	CASSTGQGRELFF	TGTGCCAGCAGCACGGGACAGGGCCGGGAACTGTTTTTT
TRBJ1-4	TRBV25-1	NA	NA	CASSDGSSSNEKLFF	TGTGCCAGCAGTGACGGGAGCAGCTCTAATGAAAAACTGTTTTTT
TRBJ1-5	TRBV6-2/TRBV6-3	TRBD1	NA	CASSYQGGFGQPQHF	TGTGCCAGCAGTTACCAGGGGGGCTTTGGTCAGCCCCAGCATTTT
TRBJ1-2	TRBV29-1	TRBD1	NA	CSVGSRQGGYTF	TGCAGCGTTGGATCAAGACAGGGCGGCTACACCTTC
TRBJ1-2	TRBV5-5	NA	once	CASSLYPVLNYGYTF	TGTGCCAGCAGCTTGTACCCGGTCTTGAACTATGGCTACACCTTC
TRBJ2-5	TRBV29-1	NA	NA	CSVGGQIQETQYF	TGCAGCGTGGGTGGACAGATACAAGAGACCCAGTACTTC
TRBJ2-2	TRBV30	NA	NA	CAWARSRGTGELFF	TGTGCCTGGGCCCGGAGCCGGGGGACCGGGGAGCTGTTTTTT
TRBJ1-1	TRBV29-1	NA	NA	CSAVTGIKNTEAFF	TGCAGCGCTGTGACAGGCATCAAGAACACTGAAGCTTTCTTT
TRBJ1-1	TRBV15	NA	NA	CATSRDYAENTEAFF	TGTGCCACCAGCAGAGATTACGCGGAGAACACTGAAGCTTTCTTT
TRBJ1-6	TRBV7-2	TRBD1	NA	CASSWGDRGSSYNSPLHF	TGTGCCAGCAGCTGGGGGGACAGGGGAAGCTCCTATAATTCACCCCTCCACTTT
TRBJ2-3	TRBV18	NA	NA	CASSPPRGSTDTQYF	TGTGCCAGCTCACCACCGAGAGGGAGTACAGATACGCAGTATTTT
TRBJ1-2	TRBV5-4	TRBD1	NA	CASSLWRGLNYGYTF	TGTGCCAGCAGCTTATGGAGGGGGCTGAACTATGGCTACACCTTC
TRBJ1-5	TRBV27	NA	NA	CASSFKLGDSNQPQHF	TGTGCCAGCAGTTTTAAATTGGGCGATAGCAATCAGCCCCAGCATTTT
TRBJ1-3	TRBV11-2	NA	NA	CASSHQGLVSGNTIYF	TGTGCCAGCAGCCACCAGGGCCTTGTCTCTGGAAACACCATATATTTT